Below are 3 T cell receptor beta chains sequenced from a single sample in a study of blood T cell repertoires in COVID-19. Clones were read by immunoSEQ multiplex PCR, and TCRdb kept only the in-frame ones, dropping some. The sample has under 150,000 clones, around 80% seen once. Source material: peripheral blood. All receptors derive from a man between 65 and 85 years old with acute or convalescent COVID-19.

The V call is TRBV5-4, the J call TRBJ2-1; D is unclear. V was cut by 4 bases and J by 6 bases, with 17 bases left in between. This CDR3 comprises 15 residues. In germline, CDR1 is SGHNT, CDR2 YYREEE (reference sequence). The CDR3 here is CASSQYVGRSNEQFF. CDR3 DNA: TGTGCCAGCAGCCAATATGTGGGCAGAAGCAATGAGCAGTTCTTC.

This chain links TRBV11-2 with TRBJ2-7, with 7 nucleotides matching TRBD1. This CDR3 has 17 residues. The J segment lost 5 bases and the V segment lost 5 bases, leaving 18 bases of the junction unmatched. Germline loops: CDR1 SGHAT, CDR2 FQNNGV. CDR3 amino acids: CASSPRDRALFGDEQYF. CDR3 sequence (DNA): TGTGCCAGCAGCCCCCGAGACAGGGCCCTCTTCGGGGACGAGCAGTACTTC.

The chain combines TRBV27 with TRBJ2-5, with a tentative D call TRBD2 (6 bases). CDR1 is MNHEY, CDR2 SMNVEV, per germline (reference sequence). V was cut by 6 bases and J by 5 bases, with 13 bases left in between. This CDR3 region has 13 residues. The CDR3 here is CASRHLAFETQYF. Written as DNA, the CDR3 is TGTGCCAGCAGACATCTAGCGTTTGAGACCCAGTACTTC.